Below are 2 T cell receptor beta chains sequenced from a single sample in a study of blood T cell repertoires in COVID-19. Assay: immunoSEQ multiplex PCR; the TCRdb copy retains only in-frame clones and omits some. The sample gives approximately 220,000 clones, approximately 88% of which show up once; around 25% is in the top ten. Sequenced sample: peripheral blood. The receptors originated from a man in his forties with acute or convalescent COVID-19.

This chain links TRBV5-4 with TRBJ2-1; possibly TRBD2 for D (5 bases). Between the trimmed V and J ends, which lost 9 bases and 3 bases, there was a span of 16 bases. The CDR3 has 14 residues. Germline assignment: CDR1 SGHNT and CDR2 YYREEE (reference sequence). The CDR3 DNA sequence: TGTGCCACCTTTTTAGCACGGGGCTACAATGAGCAGTTCTTC. Translated: CATFLARGYNEQFF.

The V gene is TRBV10-3, the J gene TRBJ1-5; 7 positions match TRBD1. The length of the CDR3 is 16 residues. CDR1 ENHRY and CDR2 SYGVKD come from the germline V gene. J lost 6 bases, V lost 3 bases, and 11 bases had no gene match. In nucleotides, the CDR3 is TGTGCCATCAGTGACATGGCTGACAGGGACGGTCAGCCCCAGCATTTT. It specifies CAISDMADRDGQPQHF.